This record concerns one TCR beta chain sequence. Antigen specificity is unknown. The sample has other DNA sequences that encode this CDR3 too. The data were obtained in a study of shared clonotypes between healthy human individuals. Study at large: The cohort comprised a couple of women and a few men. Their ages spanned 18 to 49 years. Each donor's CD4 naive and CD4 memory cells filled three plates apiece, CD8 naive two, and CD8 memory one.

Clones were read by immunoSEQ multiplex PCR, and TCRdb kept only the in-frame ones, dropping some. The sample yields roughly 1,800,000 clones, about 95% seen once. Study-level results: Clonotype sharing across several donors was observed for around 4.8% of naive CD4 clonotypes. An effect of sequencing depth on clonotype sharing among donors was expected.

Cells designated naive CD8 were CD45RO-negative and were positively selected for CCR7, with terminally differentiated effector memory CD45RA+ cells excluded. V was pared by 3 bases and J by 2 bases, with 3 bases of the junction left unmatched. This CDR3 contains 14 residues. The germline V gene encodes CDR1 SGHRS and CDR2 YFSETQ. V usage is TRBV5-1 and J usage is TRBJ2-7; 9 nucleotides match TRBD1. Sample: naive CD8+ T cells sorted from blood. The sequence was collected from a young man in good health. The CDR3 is CASSSTGGPYEQYF. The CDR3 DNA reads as TGCGCCAGCAGCTCCACAGGGGGCCCCTACGAGCAGTACTTC.